This T cell receptor (beta chain) was captured by sequencing in a study of blood T cell repertoires in COVID-19. The CDR3 extends over 13 amino acids. Germline V gene data show CDR1 as SQVTM and CDR2 as ANQGSEA. V lost 2 bases to trimming and J lost 2 bases, with 7 bases between them. Method: immunoSEQ multiplex PCR; TCRdb's copy keeps in-frame clones and lacks some. Counted here are 100,000 to 150,000 clones, around nine tenths occurring once; the ten biggest clones make up 7.5% to 8%. This clone has a single count. The sequenced sample was peripheral blood. The chain recombines TRBV29-1 with TRBJ1-3; possibly TRBD1 for D (6 bases). This clonotype was sampled from a man aged 50-59 years with acute or convalescent COVID-19. The CDR3 DNA follows: TGCAGCGTTGAAACAGGGACTGGAAACACCATATATTTT. Protein: CSVETGTGNTIYF.